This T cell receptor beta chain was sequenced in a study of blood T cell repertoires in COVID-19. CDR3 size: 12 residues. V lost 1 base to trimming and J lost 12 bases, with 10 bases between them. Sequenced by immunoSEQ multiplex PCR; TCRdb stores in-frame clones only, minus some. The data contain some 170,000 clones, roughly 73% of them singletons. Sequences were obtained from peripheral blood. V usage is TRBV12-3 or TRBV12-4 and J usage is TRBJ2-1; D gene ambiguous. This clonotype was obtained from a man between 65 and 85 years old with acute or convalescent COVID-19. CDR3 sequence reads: CASSLGRYAQFF. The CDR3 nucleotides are TGTGCCAGCAGTTTAGGCCGGTATGCGCAGTTCTTC.